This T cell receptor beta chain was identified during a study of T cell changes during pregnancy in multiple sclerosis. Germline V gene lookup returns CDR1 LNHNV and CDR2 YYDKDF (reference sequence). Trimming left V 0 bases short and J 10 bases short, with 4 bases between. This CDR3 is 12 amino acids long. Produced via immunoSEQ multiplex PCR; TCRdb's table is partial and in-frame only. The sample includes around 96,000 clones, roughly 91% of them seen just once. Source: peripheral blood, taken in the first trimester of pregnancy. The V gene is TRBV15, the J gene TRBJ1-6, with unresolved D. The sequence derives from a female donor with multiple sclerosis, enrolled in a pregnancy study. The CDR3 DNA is TGTGCCACCAGCAGAGATACATCACCCCTCCACTTT. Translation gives CATSRDTSPLHF.